Detailed here is one T cell receptor (beta chain). Its antigen is not identified. V lost 6 bases to trimming and J lost 5 bases; unmatched junction nucleotides: 7. CDR3 length: 14 amino acids. These data originate in a study of post-analysis software for immune sequencing data. Study context: Relapsing-remitting, secondary progressive and progressive-relapsing forms of multiple sclerosis all featured among disease courses.

Points from the study as a whole: Those samples that were prepared in the same batch co-clustered strongly by F measure. In patients, roughly five TRBV segments were more frequent than in controls, with TRBV5-6, TRBV5-1 and TRBV20-1 among them. Versus controls, multiple sclerosis patients showed significantly lower diversity (normalized Chao1).

cDNA libraries for TCR beta contained unique molecular identifiers. Input populations of roughly 1 to 10 million T cells gave rise to around 500,000 cDNA molecules. Each CDR3 protein is one row after TCRdb ran MiXCR on the PCR reads. The table has 650,000 to 900,000 distinct CDR3 sequences, 40% to 55% seen once. V is TRBV12-3 or TRBV12-4 and J is TRBJ2-3, with 8 positions matching TRBD1. The receptor comes from a girl under 18 with multiple sclerosis. Material for sequencing was blood. CDR3 residues: CASSQSGGRDTQYF. DNA for the CDR3: TGTGCCAGCAGCCAATCAGGGGGCAGAGATACGCAGTATTTT.